The 15 T cell receptor beta chains listed next were all sequenced from one sample in a study of CD4+ T cells in melanoma. This table comes from immunoSEQ multiplex PCR, and its TCRdb copy is limited to in-frame clones, with some not included. The sample comprises some 150,000 clones, around nine tenths of which are singletons, and 1.5% rests with the top ten. These receptors came from a human donor with melanoma.

This chain uses TRBV7-8 with TRBJ1-6; D gene ambiguous. From germline, CDR1 is SGHVS and CDR2 FQNEAQ. Between the trimmed V and J ends, which lost 3 bases and 11 bases, there was a span of 14 bases. CDR3 length: 14 amino acids. In DNA form, the CDR3 reads TGTGCCAGCAGCTTGAAACCGGCGGTGCCACCCCTCCACTTT. The encoded protein is CASSLKPAVPPLHF.

This clone has a handful of counts. V and J are TRBV30 and TRBJ1-1; D ambiguous. The V and J ends lost 0 bases and 4 bases respectively, with 12 bases between them. The CDR3 runs 14 residues. CDR1 GTSNPN and CDR2 SVGIG come from the germline V gene (reference sequence). The CDR3 DNA sequence: TGTGCCTGGAGTGTACGGGCAGGAGGCACTGAAGCTTTCTTT. It translates to CAWSVRAGGTEAFF. Complete variable domain (other parts from reference TRBV30 and TRBJ1-1): SQTIHQWPATLVQPVGSPLSLECTVEGTSNPNLYWYRQAAGRGLQLLFYSVGIGQISSEVPQNLSASRPQDRQFILSSKKLLLSDSGFYLCAWSVRAGGTEAFFGQGTRLTVV.

The gene calls are TRBV27 and TRBJ2-7; D call uncertain. V lost 5 bases and J lost 3, with 17 bases in between. Germline assignment: CDR1 MNHEY and CDR2 SMNVEV (reference sequence). CDR3 size: 15 residues. CDR3: CASSPNAAIFYEQYF. In DNA, the CDR3 is TGTGCCAGCAGTCCAAACGCCGCTATATTCTACGAGCAGTACTTC.

V is TRBV7-8 and J is TRBJ2-7; TRBD1 agrees at 8 bases. Germline V gene sequence: CDR1 SGHVS, CDR2 FQNEAQ. The CDR3 covers 14 residues. Trimming at V came to 2 bases and at J to 4 bases, leaving 4 bases not matched to a gene. This CDR3 is CASSLNNRGYEQYF. The DNA for the CDR3 is TGTGCCAGCAGCTTAAACAACAGGGGGTACGAGCAGTACTTC.

The chain couples TRBV6-5 to TRBJ2-2; TRBD1 is a possible D gene (6 bases). Trimming cost V 8 bases and J 0 bases, with 10 bases left between them. Germline CDR1 MNHEY, CDR2 SVGAGI. CDR3 length: 14 residues. As DNA, the CDR3 is TGTGCCAGCGGACAGACGGCGAACACCGGGGAGCTGTTTTTT. This sequence encodes CASGQTANTGELFF.

The rearrangement links TRBV7-9 to TRBJ2-3, with D possibly matching TRBD2 (6 bases). The CDR3 spans 17 residues. The V end lost 5 bases, the J end lost 0 bases, and 18 bases lay between the germline ends. Germline V lookup: CDR1 SEHNR, CDR2 FQNEAQ (reference sequence). CDR3 nucleotide sequence: TGTGCCAGCAGCCCCCCCCCTAGCGACACTAGCACAGATACGCAGTATTTT. Translation gives CASSPPPSDTSTDTQYF.

The rearrangement uses TRBV7-3 and TRBJ2-5, with no clear D. The CDR3 totals 13 residues. V lost 4 bases and J lost 5, with 11 bases in between. Germline assignment: CDR1 SGHTA and CDR2 FQGTGA. Here the CDR3 DNA reads TGTGCCAGCAGCTCGGGTAGTACGGAGACCCAGTACTTC. Amino acid sequence: CASSSGSTETQYF.

This chain connects TRBV2 to TRBJ2-7, with 7 bases lining up with TRBD1. Germline V lookup: CDR1 SNHLY, CDR2 FYNNEI. This CDR3 comprises 13 residues. V lost 6 bases and J lost 0; bases outside the gene matches: 2. Written as DNA, the CDR3 is TGTGCCAGCAGATGGGACAGCTCCTACGAGCAGTACTTC. Protein product: CASRWDSSYEQYF.

The V call is TRBV20-1, the J call TRBJ1-1; D is unclear. The length of the CDR3 is 11 residues. Germline values: CDR1 DFQATT, CDR2 SNEGSKA (reference sequence). The V end was cut by 3 bases, the J end by 8 bases, with 10 bases between. CDR3 loop: CSARLQPEAFF. CDR3 in DNA: TGCAGTGCTAGGCTCCAGCCGGAAGCTTTCTTT.

The chain recombines TRBV9 with TRBJ1-1; weak D call: TRBD1 (5 bases). Germline V lookup: CDR1 SGDLS, CDR2 YYNGEE. V lost 5 bases, J lost 8 bases, and 22 bases lay in between. The CDR3 spans 15 residues. The CDR3 nucleotides read TGTGCCAGCAGTAGACTTCAGGGAAAAGCCAGCGAAGCTTTCTTT. Translated, it gives CASSRLQGKASEAFF.

This CDR3 is CASSQPPGRGPGELFF. The CDR3 region has the DNA TGCGCCAGCAGCCAACCTCCGGGACGGGGGCCCGGGGAGCTGTTTTTT. V and J are TRBV4-1 and TRBJ2-2; TRBD1 or TRBD2 may be the D gene (6 bases each). The CDR3 sequence is 16 residues long. From germline, CDR1 is MGHRA and CDR2 YSYEKL. Trimming left V 2 bases short and J 6 bases short, with 16 bases between.

V is TRBV6-1 and J is TRBJ2-1; 9 bases line up with TRBD2. The junction had 8 bases not matched to a gene; V was cut back by 7 bases and J by 4 bases. CDR3 length: 15 amino acids. In germline, CDR1 is MNHNS, CDR2 SASEGT. The CDR3 loop reads CASNSAGGPYNEQFF. CDR3 DNA sequence: TGTGCCAGCAATTCAGCGGGGGGCCCTTACAATGAGCAGTTCTTC.

The V gene is TRBV6-4, the J gene TRBJ1-2; D is perhaps TRBD1 (5 bases). Germline CDR1 is MRHNA and CDR2 is SNTAGT. This CDR3 spans 18 amino acids. Trimming removed 7 bases from V and 9 bases from J, with 33 bases in between. Written as DNA, the CDR3 is TGTGCCAGCAAACATGGTTTAGGCCCCCAGGGATACCGTACCAGCTACACCTTC. It is translated as CASKHGLGPQGYRTSYTF.

The V call is TRBV5-6, the J call TRBJ1-3; 8 bases line up with TRBD1. Germline V gene sequence: CDR1 SGHDT, CDR2 YYEEEE. The V gene end was trimmed by 1 base and the J gene end by 5 bases; junction bases not matched to a gene: 5. CDR3 length: 15 amino acids. This CDR3 reads CASSLMDRDRNTIYF. CDR3 nucleotides: TGTGCCAGCAGCTTGATGGACAGGGACCGAAACACCATATATTTT.

The rearrangement joins TRBV7-8 to TRBJ1-1; a weak D match, TRBD1 (5 bases). V shed 2 bases and J shed 6 bases, with 19 bases lying between them. The CDR3 runs to 16 residues. Germline values: CDR1 SGHVS, CDR2 FQNEAQ. The CDR3 nucleotides read TGTGCCAGCAGCTTATACGAGAGGGGAAATCGGGCTGAAGCTTTCTTT. The encoded protein is CASSLYERGNRAEAFF.